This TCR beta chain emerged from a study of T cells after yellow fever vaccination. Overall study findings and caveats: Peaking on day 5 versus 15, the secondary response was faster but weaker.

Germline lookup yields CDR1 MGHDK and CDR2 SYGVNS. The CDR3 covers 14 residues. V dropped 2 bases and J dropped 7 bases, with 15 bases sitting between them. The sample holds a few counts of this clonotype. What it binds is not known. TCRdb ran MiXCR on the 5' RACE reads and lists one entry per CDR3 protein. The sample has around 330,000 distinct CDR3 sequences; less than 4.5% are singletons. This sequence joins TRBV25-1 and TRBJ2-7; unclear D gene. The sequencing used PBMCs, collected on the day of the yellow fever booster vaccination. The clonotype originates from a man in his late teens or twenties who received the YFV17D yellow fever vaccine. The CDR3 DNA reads TGTGCCAGCAGTGAAATCAGCCGGTTCGGGGAGCAGTACTTC. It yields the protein CASSEISRFGEQYF.